This T cell receptor beta chain was profiled in a study of blood T cell repertoires in COVID-19. Per the study methods: Cell counts per sample came from amplifying reference gene primers. The method was immunoSEQ multiplex PCR; TCRdb's version includes in-frame clones alone and lacks a portion of them. That table is the source of V, J and clone size, and D and trimming were worked out from the DNA. In the table there are some 80,000 clones, roughly 80% of which are singletons. V was shortened by 0 bases and J by 0 bases, with 9 bases between the two germline ends. The CDR3 is 16 amino acids. Germline CDR1 is SGHRS and CDR2 is YFSETQ.

This receptor was obtained from a woman between 65 and 79 years old with acute or convalescent COVID-19. The sequenced sample consisted of peripheral blood. V is TRBV5-1 and J is TRBJ2-2; perhaps TRBD2 as D (6 bases). The CDR3 here is CASSLVGTSNTGELFF. The CDR3 nucleotides are TGCGCCAGCAGCTTGGTTGGGACTTCGAACACCGGGGAGCTGTTTTTT. Supplemented by reference TRBV5-1 and TRBJ2-2, the full variable domain reads KAGVTQTPRYLIKTRGQQVTLSCSPISGHRSVSWYQQTPGQGLQFLFEYFSETQRNKGNFPGRFSGRQFSNSRSEMNVSTLELGDSALYLCASSLVGTSNTGELFFGEGSRLTVL.